Listed below are T cell receptor beta chains from one sample, sequenced in a study of blood T cell repertoires in COVID-19. Assay used: immunoSEQ multiplex PCR; TCRdb lists only in-frame clones, some missing. The sample lists 100,000 to 150,000 clones, roughly 69% seen once, with approximately 2% in the top ten. Input material: peripheral blood. These receptors originate from a woman aged 70-85 years with acute or convalescent COVID-19. The conserved cysteine and the conserved F or W are not part of the CDR3 here.

>TRBV6-2/TRBV6-3|TRBJ2-3
ASTPRGTSIADTQY
>TRBV9|TRBJ1-6
ASSSQGAKNSPLH
>TRBV27|TRBJ2-5
ASSSTGGTGVRAQY
>TRBV7-8|TRBJ2-7
ASSPQGARTASYEQY
>TRBV28|TRBJ1-2
ASSWDTGVGGYT
>TRBV11-2|TRBJ2-1
ASSPPVGSSYNEQF
>TRBV2|TRBJ1-1
ASSLGSNTEAF
>TRBV5-1|TRBJ2-1
ASSSLPSSGERNNEQF
>TRBV7-8|TRBJ1-4
ASTQGSTNEKLF
>TRBV5-4|TRBJ2-7
ASSHRGDYEQY
>TRBV3-1/TRBV3-2|TRBJ2-7
ASSSHLGGVEQY
>TRBV21-1|TRBJ2-7
ASSPRGAGTRAGAAYEQY
>TRBV19|TRBJ1-5
ASPLGQGAEQPQH
>TRBV11-2|TRBJ1-1
ASSQGGTGGLVTEAF
>TRBV29-1|TRBJ1-2
SIWLGAIYGYT
>TRBV7-2|TRBJ1-2
ASSFRQGSGYT
>TRBV30|TRBJ2-7
AWRRGGYEQY
>TRBV4-1|TRBJ1-1
ASSQDRTGLTEAF
>TRBV5-1|TRBJ1-3
ASSERTGVGNTIY
>TRBV5-1|TRBJ2-5
ASSLRLAGGQETQY
>TRBV7-2|TRBJ2-4
ASSLAQILAKNIQY
>TRBV2|TRBJ1-6
ASSVSSLGGSPLH
>TRBV7-9|TRBJ2-5
ASSSWDAPGGSQY
>TRBV27|TRBJ1-6
ASSFDRESSPLH
>TRBV5-5|TRBJ1-2
ASSIQGDYGYT
>TRBV7-9|TRBJ2-1
ASSSGQISYEQF
>TRBV6-5|TRBJ2-2
AGEADGELF
>TRBV2|TRBJ1-1
ASQGRRNTEAF
>TRBV9|TRBJ2-1
ASSDWASGYNEQF
>TRBV25-1|TRBJ2-1
ASTTSLEGGPRNEQF
>TRBV3-1/TRBV3-2|TRBJ2-1
ASSQELAGGDEQF
>TRBV28|TRBJ1-5
ASKGVSVNQPQH
>TRBV6-5|TRBJ1-2
ASSYSTTEDGYT
>TRBV28|TRBJ1-6
ASRSDQRAPLH